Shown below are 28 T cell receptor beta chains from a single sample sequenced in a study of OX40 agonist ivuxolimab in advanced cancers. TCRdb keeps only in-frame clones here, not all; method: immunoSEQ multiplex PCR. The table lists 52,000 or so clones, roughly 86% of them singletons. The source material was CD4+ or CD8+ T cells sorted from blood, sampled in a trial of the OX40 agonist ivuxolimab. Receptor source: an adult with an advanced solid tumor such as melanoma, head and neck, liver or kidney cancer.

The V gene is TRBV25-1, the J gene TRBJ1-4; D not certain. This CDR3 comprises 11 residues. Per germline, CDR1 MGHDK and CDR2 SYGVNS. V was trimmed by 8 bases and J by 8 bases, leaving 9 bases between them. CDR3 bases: TGTGCCAGCCATTTAGGGGAAAAACTGTTTTTT. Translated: CASHLGEKLFF.

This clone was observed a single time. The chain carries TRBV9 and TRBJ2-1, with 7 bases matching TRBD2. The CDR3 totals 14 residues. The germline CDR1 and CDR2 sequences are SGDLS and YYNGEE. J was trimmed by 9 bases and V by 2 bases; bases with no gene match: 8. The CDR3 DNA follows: TGTGCCAGCAGCGTTGGGGGAGGGCCCCGTGAGCAGTTCTTC. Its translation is CASSVGGGPREQFF.

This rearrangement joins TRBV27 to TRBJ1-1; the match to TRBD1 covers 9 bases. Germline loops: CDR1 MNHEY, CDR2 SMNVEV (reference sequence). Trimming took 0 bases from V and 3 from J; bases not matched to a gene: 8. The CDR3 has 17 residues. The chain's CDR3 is CASSLSAPTGGYTEAFF. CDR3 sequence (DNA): TGTGCCAGCAGTTTATCAGCCCCCACAGGGGGCTACACTGAAGCTTTCTTT.

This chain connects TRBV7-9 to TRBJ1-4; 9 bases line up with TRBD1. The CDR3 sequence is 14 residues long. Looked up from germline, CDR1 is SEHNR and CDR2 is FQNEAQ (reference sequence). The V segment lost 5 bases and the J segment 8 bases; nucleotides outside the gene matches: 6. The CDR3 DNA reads TGTGCCAGCAGCCCACAGGGGGCTGGGGAAAAACTGTTTTTT. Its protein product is CASSPQGAGEKLFF.

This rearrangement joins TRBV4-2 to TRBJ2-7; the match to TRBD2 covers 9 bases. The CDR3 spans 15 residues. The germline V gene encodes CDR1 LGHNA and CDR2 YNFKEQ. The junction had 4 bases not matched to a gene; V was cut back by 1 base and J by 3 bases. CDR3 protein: CASSQGVAGVYEQYF. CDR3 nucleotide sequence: TGTGCCAGCAGCCAAGGGGTAGCGGGAGTCTACGAGCAGTACTTC.

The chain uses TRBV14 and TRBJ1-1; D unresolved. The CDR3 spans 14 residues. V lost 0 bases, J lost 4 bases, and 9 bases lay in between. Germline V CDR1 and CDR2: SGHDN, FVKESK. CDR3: CASSQEHRVTEAFF. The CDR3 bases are TGTGCCAGCAGCCAAGAACATCGGGTCACTGAAGCTTTCTTT.

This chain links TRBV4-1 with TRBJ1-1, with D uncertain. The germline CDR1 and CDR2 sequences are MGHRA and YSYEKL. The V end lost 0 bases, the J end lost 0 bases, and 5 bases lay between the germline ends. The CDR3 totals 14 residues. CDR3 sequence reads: CASSQEAVNTEAFF. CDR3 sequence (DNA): TGCGCCAGCAGCCAAGAGGCAGTGAACACTGAAGCTTTCTTT.

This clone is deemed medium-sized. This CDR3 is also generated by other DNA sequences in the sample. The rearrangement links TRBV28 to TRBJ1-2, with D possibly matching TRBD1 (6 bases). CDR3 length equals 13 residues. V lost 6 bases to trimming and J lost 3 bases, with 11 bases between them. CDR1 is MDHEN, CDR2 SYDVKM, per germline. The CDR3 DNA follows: TGTGCCAGCAGCCCGGACAGATACTATGGCTACACCTTC. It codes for CASSPDRYYGYTF.

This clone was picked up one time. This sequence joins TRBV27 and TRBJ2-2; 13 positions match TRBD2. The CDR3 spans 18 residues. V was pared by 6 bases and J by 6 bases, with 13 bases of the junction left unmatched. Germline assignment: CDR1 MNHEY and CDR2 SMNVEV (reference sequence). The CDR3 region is CASRVSGTSGRAAGELFF. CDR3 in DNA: TGTGCCAGCAGAGTTTCGGGAACTAGCGGGAGGGCCGCCGGGGAGCTGTTTTTT.

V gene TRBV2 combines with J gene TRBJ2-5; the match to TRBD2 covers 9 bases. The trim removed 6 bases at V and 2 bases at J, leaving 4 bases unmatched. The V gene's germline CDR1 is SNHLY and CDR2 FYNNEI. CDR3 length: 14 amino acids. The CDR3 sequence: CASRRGGLQETQYF. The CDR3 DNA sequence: TGTGCCAGCAGGCGGGGGGGTCTACAAGAGACCCAGTACTTC.

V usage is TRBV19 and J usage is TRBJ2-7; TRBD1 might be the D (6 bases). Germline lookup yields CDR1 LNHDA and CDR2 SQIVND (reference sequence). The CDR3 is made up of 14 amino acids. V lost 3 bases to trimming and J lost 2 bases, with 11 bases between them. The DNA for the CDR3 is TGTGCCAGTAGTATTCGGGCAGGGGCCTACGAGCAGTACTTC. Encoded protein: CASSIRAGAYEQYF.

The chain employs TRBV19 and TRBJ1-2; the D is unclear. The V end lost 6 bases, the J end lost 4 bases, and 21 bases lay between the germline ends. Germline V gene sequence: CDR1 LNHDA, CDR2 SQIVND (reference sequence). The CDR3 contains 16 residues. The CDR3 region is CASRTLPYTGSYGYTF. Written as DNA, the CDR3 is TGTGCCAGTAGAACCCTTCCATACACTGGTAGCTATGGCTACACCTTC.

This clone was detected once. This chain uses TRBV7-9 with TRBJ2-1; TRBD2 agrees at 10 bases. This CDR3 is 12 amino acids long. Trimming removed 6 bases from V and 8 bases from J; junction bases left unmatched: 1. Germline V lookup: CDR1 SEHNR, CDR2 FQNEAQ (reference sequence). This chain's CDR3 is CASRGLADEQFF. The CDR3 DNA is TGTGCCAGCAGAGGACTAGCGGATGAGCAGTTCTTC. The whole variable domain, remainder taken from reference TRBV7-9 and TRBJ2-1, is DTGVSQNPRHKITKRGQNVTFRCDPISEHNRLYWYRQTLGQGPEFLTYFQNEAQLEKSRLLSDRFSAERPKGSFSTLEIQRTEQGDSAMYLCASRGLADEQFFGPGTRLTVL.

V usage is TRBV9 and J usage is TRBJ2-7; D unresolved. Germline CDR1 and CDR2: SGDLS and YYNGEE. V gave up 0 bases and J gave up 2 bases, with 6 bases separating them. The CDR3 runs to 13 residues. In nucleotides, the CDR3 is TGTGCCAGCAGCGTAGGAGTCACCTACGAGCAGTACTTC. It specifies CASSVGVTYEQYF.

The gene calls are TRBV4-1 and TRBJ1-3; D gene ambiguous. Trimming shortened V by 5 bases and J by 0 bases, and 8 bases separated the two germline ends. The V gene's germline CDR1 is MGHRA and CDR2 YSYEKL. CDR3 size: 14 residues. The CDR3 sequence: CASSVPGSGNTIYF. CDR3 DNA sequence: TGCGCCAGCAGCGTACCGGGCTCTGGAAACACCATATATTTT.

The CDR3 region is CASSIWGVSNQPQHF. The CDR3, as DNA: TGTGCCAGTAGTATTTGGGGGGTGAGCAATCAGCCCCAGCATTTT. The chain employs TRBV19 and TRBJ1-5; D may be TRBD1 (5 bases). Germline loops: CDR1 LNHDA, CDR2 SQIVND (reference sequence). CDR3 size: 15 residues. V gave up 3 bases and J gave up 1 base, with 10 bases separating them.

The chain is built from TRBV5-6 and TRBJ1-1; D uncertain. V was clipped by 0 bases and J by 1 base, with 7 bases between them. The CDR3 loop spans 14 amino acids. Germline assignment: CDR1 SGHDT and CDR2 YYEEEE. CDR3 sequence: CASSLVVENTEAFF. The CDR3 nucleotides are TGTGCCAGCAGCTTGGTAGTGGAGAACACTGAAGCTTTCTTT. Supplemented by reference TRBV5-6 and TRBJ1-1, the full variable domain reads DAGVTQSPTHLIKTRGQQVTLRCSPKSGHDTVSWYQQALGQGPQFIFQYYEEEERQRGNFPDRFSGHQFPNYSSELNVNALLLGDSALYLCASSLVVENTEAFFGQGTRLTVV.

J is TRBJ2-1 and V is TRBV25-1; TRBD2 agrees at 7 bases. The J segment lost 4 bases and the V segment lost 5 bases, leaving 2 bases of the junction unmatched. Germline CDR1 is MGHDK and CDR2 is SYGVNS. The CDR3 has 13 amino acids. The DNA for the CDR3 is TGTGCCAGCAGTACCGGGGGGTACAATGAGCAGTTCTTC. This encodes CASSTGGYNEQFF. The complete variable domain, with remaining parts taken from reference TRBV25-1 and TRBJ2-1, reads EADIYQTPRYLVIGTGKKITLECSQTMGHDKMYWYQQDPGMELHLIHYSYGVNSTEKGDLSSESTVSRIRTEHFPLTLESARPSHTSQYLCASSTGGYNEQFFGPGTRLTVL.

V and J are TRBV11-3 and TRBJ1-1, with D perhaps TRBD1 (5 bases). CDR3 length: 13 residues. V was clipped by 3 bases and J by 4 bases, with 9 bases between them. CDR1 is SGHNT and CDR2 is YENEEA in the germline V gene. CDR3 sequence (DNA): TGTGCCAGCAGCTTCCACCAGGGCACTGAAGCTTTCTTT. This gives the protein CASSFHQGTEAFF.

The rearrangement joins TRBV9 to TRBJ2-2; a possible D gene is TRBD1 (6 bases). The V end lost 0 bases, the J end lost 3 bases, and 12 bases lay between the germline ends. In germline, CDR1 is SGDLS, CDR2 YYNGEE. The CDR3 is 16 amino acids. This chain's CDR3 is CASSVGDRSYTGELFF. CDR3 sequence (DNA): TGTGCCAGCAGCGTAGGAGACAGGAGCTACACCGGGGAGCTGTTTTTT.

CDR3 in DNA: TGTGCTTATCTTACCTCACGACGGACTAGCGGGAGTACGACAGATACGCAGTATTTT. Translated: CAYLTSRRTSGSTTDTQYF. The chain recombines TRBV7-3 with TRBJ2-3, with TRBD2 matching 13 bases. The CDR3 has 19 amino acids. CDR1 SGHTA and CDR2 FQGTGA come from the germline V gene.

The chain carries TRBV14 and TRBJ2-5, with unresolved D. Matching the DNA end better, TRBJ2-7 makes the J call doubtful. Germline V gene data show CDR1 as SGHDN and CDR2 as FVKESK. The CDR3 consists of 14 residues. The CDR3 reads CASSQGPSIYEQYF. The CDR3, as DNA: TGTGCCAGCAGCCAAGGACCTAGTATCTACGAGCAGTACTTC.

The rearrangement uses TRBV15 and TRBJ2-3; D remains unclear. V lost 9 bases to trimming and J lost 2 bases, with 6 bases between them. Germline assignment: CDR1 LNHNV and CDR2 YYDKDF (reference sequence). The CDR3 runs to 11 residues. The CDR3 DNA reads TGTGCCACGGGATCCACAGATACGCAGTATTTT. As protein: CATGSTDTQYF.

The CDR3 spells CASSLGPLLHPSGNTIYF. CDR3 coding DNA: TGTGCCAGCAGCTTGGGACCGCTTTTACACCCCTCTGGAAACACCATATATTTT. The chain has TRBV5-6 and TRBJ1-3, with D unresolved. The V gene lost 0 bases and the J gene lost 0 bases, with 16 bases spanning the gap. Germline CDR1 and CDR2: SGHDT and YYEEEE. This CDR3 spans 18 amino acids.

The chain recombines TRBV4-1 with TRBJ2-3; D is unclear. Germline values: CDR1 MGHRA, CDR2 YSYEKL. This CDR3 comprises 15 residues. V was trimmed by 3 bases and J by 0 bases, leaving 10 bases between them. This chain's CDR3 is CASSQFGRSTDTQYF. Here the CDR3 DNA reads TGCGCCAGCAGCCAGTTCGGACGGAGCACAGATACGCAGTATTTT.

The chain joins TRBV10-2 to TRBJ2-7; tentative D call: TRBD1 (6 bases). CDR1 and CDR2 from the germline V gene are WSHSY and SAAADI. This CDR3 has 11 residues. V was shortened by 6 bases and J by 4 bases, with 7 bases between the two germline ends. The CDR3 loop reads CASRQGYEQYV. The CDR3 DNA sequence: TGCGCCAGCAGACAGGGATACGAGCAGTACGTC.

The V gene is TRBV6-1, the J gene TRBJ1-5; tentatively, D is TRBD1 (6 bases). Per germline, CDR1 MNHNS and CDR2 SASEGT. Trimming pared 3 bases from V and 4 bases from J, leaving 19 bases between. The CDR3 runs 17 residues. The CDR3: CASSDRLGGTINQPQHF. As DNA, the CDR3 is TGTGCCAGCAGTGATCGGTTAGGGGGAACAATTAATCAGCCCCAGCATTTT.

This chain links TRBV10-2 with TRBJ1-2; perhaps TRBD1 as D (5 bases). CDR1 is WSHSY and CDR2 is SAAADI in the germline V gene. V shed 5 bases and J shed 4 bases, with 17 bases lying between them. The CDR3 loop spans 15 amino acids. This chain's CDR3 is CASSYGTLSSYGYTF. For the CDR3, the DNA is TGCGCCAGCAGTTACGGGACCCTTTCCAGCTATGGCTACACCTTC.